This T cell receptor beta chain was sequenced for a study of response to subunit inactivated influenza vaccine. Study conclusions and caveats: Authors suggested that a seasonal influenza vaccination recruits few new T cells each time.

This clonotype was counted between two and nine times. The antigen remains unidentified. TCRdb re-called the RT-PCR reads through MiXCR, storing one row per CDR3 protein. In the table there are more than 450,000 distinct CDR3 sequences, 12% of which are singletons. This CDR3 is built from 15 residues. V lost 0 bases and J lost 2, with 9 bases in between. This clonotype was obtained from a man aged 50-59 years who received an inactivated influenza vaccine. The rearrangement joins TRBV12-3 or TRBV12-4 to TRBJ2-3; D perhaps matches TRBD2 (5 bases). The source was PBMCs from blood, collected on the day of vaccination. Written as DNA, the CDR3 is TGTGCCAGCAGTTTAGCTGCAGACTACACAGATACGCAGTATTTT. As protein: CASSLAADYTDTQYF.